These T cell receptor beta chains were read from a single sample in a study of blood T cell repertoires in COVID-19. Some clones are missing from TCRdb's copy, which holds only in-frame ones; the method was immunoSEQ multiplex PCR. The data contain 200,000 to 300,000 clones, roughly 87% of them seen just once; the ten biggest clones take up about 7%. The sample taken for sequencing was peripheral blood. Every receptor here comes from a man in his sixties who had recovered from COVID-19. Both conserved end residues are part of each CDR3. Fields, in order: J gene, V gene, D gene, clone size, CDR3 protein, CDR3 DNA. The D gene is left open where the match is weak. Some rows have no size entry. The others give once, few or many, or a class for an expanded clone.

j_gene: TRBJ1-5; v_gene: TRBV3-1/TRBV3-2; d_gene: TRBD1; abundance: .; CDR3aa: CASSQPGTDSNQPQHF; CDR3nt: TGTGCCAGCAGCCAGCCCGGGACAGACTCTAATCAGCCCCAGCATTTT
j_gene: TRBJ1-6; v_gene: TRBV5-1; d_gene: TRBD1; abundance: .; CDR3aa: CASSLGDRAISPLHF; CDR3nt: TGCGCCAGCAGCTTGGGGGACAGGGCGATTTCACCCCTCCACTTT
j_gene: TRBJ2-3; v_gene: TRBV5-6; d_gene: TRBD1; abundance: .; CDR3aa: CASSSPGQGPDTQYF; CDR3nt: TGTGCCAGCAGCTCCCCGGGACAGGGCCCAGATACGCAGTATTTT
j_gene: TRBJ1-1; v_gene: TRBV24-1; d_gene: .; abundance: .; CDR3aa: CATSATGYTEAFF; CDR3nt: TGTGCCACCAGTGCTACAGGTTACACTGAAGCTTTCTTT
j_gene: TRBJ2-4; v_gene: TRBV18; d_gene: .; abundance: .; CDR3aa: CASSPERRGVDIQYF; CDR3nt: TGTGCCAGCTCACCAGAACGTCGCGGAGTAGACATTCAGTACTTC
j_gene: TRBJ2-7; v_gene: TRBV14; d_gene: .; abundance: .; CDR3aa: CASSQGLGREQYF; CDR3nt: TGTGCCAGCAGCCAAGGTCTGGGGCGCGAGCAGTACTTC
j_gene: TRBJ2-3; v_gene: TRBV4-1; d_gene: TRBD1; abundance: once; CDR3aa: CASSRMGQGATDTQYF; CDR3nt: TGCGCCAGCAGCCGCATGGGACAGGGGGCCACAGATACGCAGTATTTT
j_gene: TRBJ1-3; v_gene: TRBV5-1; d_gene: TRBD1; abundance: .; CDR3aa: CASSLGGDSGNTIYF; CDR3nt: TGCGCCAGCAGCTTGGGAGGGGACAGTGGAAACACCATATATTTT
j_gene: TRBJ2-3; v_gene: TRBV7-9; d_gene: TRBD2; abundance: .; CDR3aa: CASSRRGGVDTQYF; CDR3nt: TGTGCCAGCAGCCGACGTGGGGGGGTAGATACGCAGTATTTT
j_gene: TRBJ2-7; v_gene: TRBV7-9; d_gene: .; abundance: .; CDR3aa: CASSYQGSPLEQYF; CDR3nt: TGTGCCAGCAGCTATCAGGGGTCCCCGCTCGAGCAGTACTTC
j_gene: TRBJ2-7; v_gene: TRBV9; d_gene: .; abundance: .; CDR3aa: CASSVEAPRSEQYF; CDR3nt: TGTGCCAGCAGCGTAGAAGCCCCCCGGTCCGAGCAGTACTTC
j_gene: TRBJ1-1; v_gene: TRBV5-1; d_gene: .; abundance: few; CDR3aa: CASSLRAVGAGTEAFF; CDR3nt: TGCGCCAGCAGCTTGAGAGCGGTGGGCGCGGGCACTGAAGCTTTCTTT
j_gene: TRBJ2-1; v_gene: TRBV5-1; d_gene: TRBD2; abundance: .; CDR3aa: CASSAGGLYNEQFF; CDR3nt: TGCGCCAGCAGCGCGGGGGGCCTGTACAATGAGCAGTTCTTC
j_gene: TRBJ2-2; v_gene: TRBV5-1; d_gene: .; abundance: .; CDR3aa: CASSSRVVRLGAGELFF; CDR3nt: TGCGCCAGCAGCTCCCGGGTTGTGAGGCTAGGGGCCGGGGAGCTGTTTTTT
j_gene: TRBJ1-2; v_gene: TRBV19; d_gene: TRBD1; abundance: .; CDR3aa: CASSTRQGRSGYTF; CDR3nt: TGTGCCAGTAGTACCCGACAGGGGCGGAGTGGCTACACCTTC
j_gene: TRBJ2-2; v_gene: TRBV24-1; d_gene: .; abundance: few; CDR3aa: CATSEPRDTGELFF; CDR3nt: TGTGCCACCAGTGAACCCAGGGACACCGGGGAGCTGTTTTTT
j_gene: TRBJ1-6; v_gene: TRBV5-1; d_gene: .; abundance: few; CDR3aa: CASSNYNSPLHF; CDR3nt: TGCGCCAGCAGTAACTATAATTCACCCCTCCACTTT
j_gene: TRBJ2-3; v_gene: TRBV21-1; d_gene: .; abundance: .; CDR3aa: CASSKGGSPDTQYF; CDR3nt: TGTGCCAGCAGCAAAGGTGGTAGCCCAGATACGCAGTATTTT
j_gene: TRBJ1-3; v_gene: TRBV9; d_gene: .; abundance: .; CDR3aa: CASSVDPQGNTIYF; CDR3nt: TGTGCCAGCAGCGTAGACCCACAGGGAAACACCATATATTTT
j_gene: TRBJ2-7; v_gene: TRBV14; d_gene: .; abundance: .; CDR3aa: CASSQDYGDSERSYEQYF; CDR3nt: TGTGCCAGCAGCCAAGATTACGGGGATTCAGAACGCTCCTACGAGCAGTACTTC
j_gene: TRBJ1-3; v_gene: TRBV7-2; d_gene: .; abundance: .; CDR3aa: CASSLKGSSGNTIYF; CDR3nt: TGTGCCAGCAGCTTAAAGGGGTCCTCTGGAAACACCATATATTTT
j_gene: TRBJ1-2; v_gene: TRBV9; d_gene: .; abundance: .; CDR3aa: CASSPWTANYGYTF; CDR3nt: TGTGCCAGCAGCCCTTGGACAGCCAACTATGGCTACACCTTC
j_gene: TRBJ1-5; v_gene: TRBV12-5; d_gene: .; abundance: .; CDR3aa: CASGLVRGVQPQHF; CDR3nt: TGTGCTAGTGGTTTGGTACGGGGAGTTCAGCCCCAGCATTTT
j_gene: TRBJ1-1; v_gene: TRBV7-8; d_gene: TRBD1; abundance: .; CDR3aa: CASSPGQGGNTEAFF; CDR3nt: TGTGCCAGCAGCCCCGGACAGGGTGGGAACACTGAAGCTTTCTTT
j_gene: TRBJ2-3; v_gene: TRBV6-5; d_gene: .; abundance: .; CDR3aa: CASSYGGTDTQYF; CDR3nt: TGTGCCAGCAGTTACGGGGGCACGGATACGCAGTATTTT
j_gene: TRBJ2-1; v_gene: TRBV7-9; d_gene: TRBD2; abundance: .; CDR3aa: CASSAVFAGGVEQFF; CDR3nt: TGTGCCAGCAGCGCGGTTTTCGCGGGGGGGGTGGAGCAGTTCTTC
j_gene: TRBJ2-7; v_gene: TRBV19; d_gene: TRBD1; abundance: .; CDR3aa: CASSLERDSYEQYF; CDR3nt: TGTGCCAGTAGTCTCGAACGGGACAGCTACGAGCAGTACTTC
j_gene: TRBJ1-4; v_gene: TRBV29-1; d_gene: .; abundance: .; CDR3aa: CSVVGGMTDEKLFF; CDR3nt: TGCAGCGTTGTCGGCGGTATGACCGATGAAAAACTGTTTTTT
j_gene: TRBJ2-2; v_gene: TRBV7-2; d_gene: .; abundance: .; CDR3aa: CASSLGRVVTGELFF; CDR3nt: TGTGCCAGCAGCTTAGGCAGGGTAGTGACCGGGGAGCTGTTTTTT
j_gene: TRBJ1-1; v_gene: TRBV3-1/TRBV3-2; d_gene: .; abundance: .; CDR3aa: CASNFLGANTEAFF; CDR3nt: TGTGCCAGCAACTTCCTGGGAGCGAACACTGAAGCTTTCTTT
j_gene: TRBJ2-3; v_gene: TRBV15; d_gene: TRBD1; abundance: .; CDR3aa: CATSRNGQGFTDTQYF; CDR3nt: TGTGCCACCAGCAGAAACGGACAGGGATTCACAGATACGCAGTATTTT